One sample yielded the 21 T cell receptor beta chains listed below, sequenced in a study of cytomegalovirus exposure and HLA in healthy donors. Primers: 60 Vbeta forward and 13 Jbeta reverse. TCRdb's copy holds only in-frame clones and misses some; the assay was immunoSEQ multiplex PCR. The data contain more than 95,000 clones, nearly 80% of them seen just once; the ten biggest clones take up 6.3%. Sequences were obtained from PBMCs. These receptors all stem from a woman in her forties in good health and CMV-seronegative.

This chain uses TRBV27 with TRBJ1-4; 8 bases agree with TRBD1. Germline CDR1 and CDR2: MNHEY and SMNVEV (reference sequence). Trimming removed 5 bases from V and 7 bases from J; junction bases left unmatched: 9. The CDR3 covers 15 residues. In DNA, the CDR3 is TGTGCCAGCAGTCCAGCCCGTGGGACAGGTGAAAAACTGTTTTTT. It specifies CASSPARGTGEKLFF.

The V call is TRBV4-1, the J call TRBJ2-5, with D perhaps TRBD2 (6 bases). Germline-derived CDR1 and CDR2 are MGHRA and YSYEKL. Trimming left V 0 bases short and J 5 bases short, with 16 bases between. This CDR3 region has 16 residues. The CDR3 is CASSQDRRGFGETQYF. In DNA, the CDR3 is TGCGCCAGCAGCCAAGATAGACGGGGGTTCGGGGAGACCCAGTACTTC.

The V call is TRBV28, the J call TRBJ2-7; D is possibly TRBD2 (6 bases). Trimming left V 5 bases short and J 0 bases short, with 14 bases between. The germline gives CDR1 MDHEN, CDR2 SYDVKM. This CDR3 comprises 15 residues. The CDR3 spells CASSAPGDDSYEQYF. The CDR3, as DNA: TGTGCCAGCAGTGCCCCGGGGGACGACTCCTACGAGCAGTACTTC.

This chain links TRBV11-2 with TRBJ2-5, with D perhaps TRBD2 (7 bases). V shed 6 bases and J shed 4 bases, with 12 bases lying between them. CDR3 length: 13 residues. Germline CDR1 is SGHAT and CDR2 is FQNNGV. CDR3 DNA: TGTGCCAGCAGGTGGGGGGGGCGAGAGACCCAGTACTTC. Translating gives CASRWGGRETQYF.

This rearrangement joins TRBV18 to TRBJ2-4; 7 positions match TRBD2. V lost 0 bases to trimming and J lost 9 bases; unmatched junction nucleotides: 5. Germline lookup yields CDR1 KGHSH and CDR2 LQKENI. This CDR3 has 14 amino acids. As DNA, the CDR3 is TGTGCCAGCTCACCACCGATGCCGGGGGGCATTCAGTACTTC. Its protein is CASSPPMPGGIQYF.

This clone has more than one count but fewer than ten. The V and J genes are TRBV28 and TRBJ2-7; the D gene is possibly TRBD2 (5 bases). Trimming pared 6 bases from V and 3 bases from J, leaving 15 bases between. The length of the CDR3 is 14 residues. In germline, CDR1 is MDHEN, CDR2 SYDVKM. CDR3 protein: CASSPGRVGYEQYF. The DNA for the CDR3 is TGTGCCAGCAGCCCGGGAAGGGTGGGCTACGAGCAGTACTTC.

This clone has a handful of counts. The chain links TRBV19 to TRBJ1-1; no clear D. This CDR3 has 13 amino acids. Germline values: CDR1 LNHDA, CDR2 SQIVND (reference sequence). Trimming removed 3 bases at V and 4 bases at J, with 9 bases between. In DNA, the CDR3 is TGTGCCAGTAGTATGTTCGGAGGCACTGAAGCTTTCTTT. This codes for CASSMFGGTEAFF. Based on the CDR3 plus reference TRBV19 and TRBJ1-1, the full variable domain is DGGITQSPKYLFRKEGQNVTLSCEQNLNHDAMYWYRQDPGQGLRLIYYSQIVNDFQKGDIAEGYSVSREKKESFPLTVTSAQKNPTAFYLCASSMFGGTEAFFGQGTRLTVV.

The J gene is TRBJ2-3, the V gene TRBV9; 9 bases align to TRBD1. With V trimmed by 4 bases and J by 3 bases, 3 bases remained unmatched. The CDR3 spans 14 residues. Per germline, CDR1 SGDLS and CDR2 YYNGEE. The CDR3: CASSRTGETDTQYF. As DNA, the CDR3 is TGTGCCAGCAGCCGGACAGGGGAGACAGATACGCAGTATTTT.

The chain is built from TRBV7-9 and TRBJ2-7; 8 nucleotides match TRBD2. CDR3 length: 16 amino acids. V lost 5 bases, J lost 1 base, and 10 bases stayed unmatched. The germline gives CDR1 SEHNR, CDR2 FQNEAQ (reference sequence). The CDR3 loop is CASSPPGGVISYEQYF. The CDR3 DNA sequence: TGTGCCAGCAGCCCCCCGGGGGGGGTCATTTCCTACGAGCAGTACTTC.

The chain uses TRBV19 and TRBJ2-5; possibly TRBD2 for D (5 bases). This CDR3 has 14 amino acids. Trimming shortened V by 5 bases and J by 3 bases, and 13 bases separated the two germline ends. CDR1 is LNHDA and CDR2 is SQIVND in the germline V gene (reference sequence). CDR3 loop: CASSEGRLEETQYF. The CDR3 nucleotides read TGTGCCAGTAGTGAGGGCAGGCTCGAAGAGACCCAGTACTTC.

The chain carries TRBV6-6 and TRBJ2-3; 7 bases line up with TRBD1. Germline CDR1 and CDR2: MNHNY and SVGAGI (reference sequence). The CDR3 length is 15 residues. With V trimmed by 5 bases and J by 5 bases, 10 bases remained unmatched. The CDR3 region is CASSKTAGTVDTQYF. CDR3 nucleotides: TGTGCCAGCAGTAAAACCGCCGGGACAGTAGATACGCAGTATTTT.

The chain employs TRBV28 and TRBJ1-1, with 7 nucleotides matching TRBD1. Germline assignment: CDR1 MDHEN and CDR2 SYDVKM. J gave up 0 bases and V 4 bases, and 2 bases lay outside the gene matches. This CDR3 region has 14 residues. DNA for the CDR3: TGTGCCAGCAGTTCGGGACAGTTGAACACTGAAGCTTTCTTT. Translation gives CASSSGQLNTEAFF.

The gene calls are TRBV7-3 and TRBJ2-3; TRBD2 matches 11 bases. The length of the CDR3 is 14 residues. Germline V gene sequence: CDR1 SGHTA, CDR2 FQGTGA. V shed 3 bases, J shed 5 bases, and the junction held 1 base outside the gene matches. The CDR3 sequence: CASSFSGRVDTQYF. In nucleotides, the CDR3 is TGTGCCAGCAGCTTTAGCGGGAGGGTAGATACGCAGTATTTT.

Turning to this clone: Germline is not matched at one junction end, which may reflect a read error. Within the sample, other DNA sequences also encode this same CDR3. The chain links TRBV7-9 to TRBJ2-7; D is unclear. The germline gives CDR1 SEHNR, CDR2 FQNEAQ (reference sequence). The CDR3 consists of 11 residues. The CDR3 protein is CSSSTSYEQYF. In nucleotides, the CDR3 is TGTTCCAGCAGCACTTCCTACGAGCAGTACTTC.

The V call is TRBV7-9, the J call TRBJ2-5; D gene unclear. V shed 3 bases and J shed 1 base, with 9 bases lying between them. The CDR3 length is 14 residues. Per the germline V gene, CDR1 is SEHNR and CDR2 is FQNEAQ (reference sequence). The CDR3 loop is CASSFLHSQETQYF. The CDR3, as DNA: TGTGCCAGCAGCTTCCTGCACAGCCAAGAGACCCAGTACTTC.

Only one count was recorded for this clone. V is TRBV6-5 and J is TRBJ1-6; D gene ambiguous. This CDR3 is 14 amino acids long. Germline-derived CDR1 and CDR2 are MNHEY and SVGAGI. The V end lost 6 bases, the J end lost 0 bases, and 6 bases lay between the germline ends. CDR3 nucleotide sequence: TGTGCCAGCAGAACGAGCTCCTATAATTCACCCCTCCACTTT. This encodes CASRTSSYNSPLHF.

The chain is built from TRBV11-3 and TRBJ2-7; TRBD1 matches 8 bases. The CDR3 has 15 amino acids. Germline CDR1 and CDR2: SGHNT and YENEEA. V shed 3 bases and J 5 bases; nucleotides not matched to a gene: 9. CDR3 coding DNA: TGTGCCAGCAGCTTCGGACAGGGATTACCCAACGAGCAGTACTTC. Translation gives CASSFGQGLPNEQYF.

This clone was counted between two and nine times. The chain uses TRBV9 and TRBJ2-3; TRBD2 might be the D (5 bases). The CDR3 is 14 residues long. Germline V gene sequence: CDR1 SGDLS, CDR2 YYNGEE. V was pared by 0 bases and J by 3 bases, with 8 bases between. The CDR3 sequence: CASSVEPGTDTQYF. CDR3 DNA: TGTGCCAGCAGCGTAGAGCCGGGAACAGATACGCAGTATTTT.

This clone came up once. The CDR3 region is CASRILAGEWNEQFF. CDR3 coding DNA: TGTGCCAGCAGGATACTAGCGGGAGAGTGGAATGAGCAGTTCTTC. The J gene is TRBJ2-1, the V gene TRBV6-1, with 11 bases fitting TRBD2. The CDR3 is 15 amino acids. The germline V gene encodes CDR1 MNHNS and CDR2 SASEGT. The V segment lost 6 bases and the J segment 7 bases; nucleotides outside the gene matches: 8.

CDR3 nucleotides: TGTGCTAGCTCAGATGGGAGCTCCTACAATGAGCAGTTCTTC. It is translated as CASSDGSSYNEQFF. This chain joins TRBV12-5 and TRBJ2-1; D might be TRBD2 (5 bases). Trimming removed 9 bases from V and 0 bases from J, with 12 bases in between. This CDR3 contains 14 residues. Germline V gene lookup returns CDR1 LGHNT and CDR2 FRNRAP. Combining the CDR3 with reference TRBV12-5 and TRBJ2-1 gives the whole variable domain DARVTQTPRHKVTEMGQEVTMRCQPILGHNTVFWYRQTMMQGLELLAYFRNRAPLDDSGMPKDRFSAEMPDATLATLKIQPSEPRDSAVYFCASSDGSSYNEQFFGPGTRLTVL.

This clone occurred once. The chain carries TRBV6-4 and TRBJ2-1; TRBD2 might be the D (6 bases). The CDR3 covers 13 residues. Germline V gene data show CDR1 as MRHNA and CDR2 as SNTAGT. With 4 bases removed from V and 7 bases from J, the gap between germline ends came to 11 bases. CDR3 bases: TGTGCCAGCAGTGTGGGGACTTCTAATGAGCAGTTCTTC. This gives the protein CASSVGTSNEQFF.